This entry describes one TCR beta chain. Its target is not known. The germline V gene encodes CDR1 LNHNV and CDR2 YYDKDF (reference sequence). The length of the CDR3 is 14 residues. The V gene lost 9 bases and the J gene lost 2 bases, with 15 bases spanning the gap. Unstimulated Tregs (CD4+CD25+CD127-) and CD4+CD25- non-Tregs were sorted from PBMCs. The record originates from a study of Tregs in tolerant kidney transplant recipients. Findings and limits, study-wide: This study did not directly address biological reproducibility. Activated donor B cell expansion appeared to reveal the most relevant donor-specific TCRbeta repertoire. Validation in larger populations is needed because few patients were studied.

Profiling relied on immunoSEQ multiplex PCR, and the TCRdb table lists in-frame clones only, not all of them. The table lists some 55,000 clones, around 83% of them singletons. The rearrangement links TRBV15 to TRBJ2-3, with D possibly TRBD1 on 7 matching bases. This TCR was recovered from a human donor in good health. The specimen was CD4+ T cells from blood. The CDR3 here is CATVEGAYTDTQYF. The CDR3 DNA follows: TGTGCCACGGTGGAGGGGGCTTACACAGATACGCAGTATTTT.